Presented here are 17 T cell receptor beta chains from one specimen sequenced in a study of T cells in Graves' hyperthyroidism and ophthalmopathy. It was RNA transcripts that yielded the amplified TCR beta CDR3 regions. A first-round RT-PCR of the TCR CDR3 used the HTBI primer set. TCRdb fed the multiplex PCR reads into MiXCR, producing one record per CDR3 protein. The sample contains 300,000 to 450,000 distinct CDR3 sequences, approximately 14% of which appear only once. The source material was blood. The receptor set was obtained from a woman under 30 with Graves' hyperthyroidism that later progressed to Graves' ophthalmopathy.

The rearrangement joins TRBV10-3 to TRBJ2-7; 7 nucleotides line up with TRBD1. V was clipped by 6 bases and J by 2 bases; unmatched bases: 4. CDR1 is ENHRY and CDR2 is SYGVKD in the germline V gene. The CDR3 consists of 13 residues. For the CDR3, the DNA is TGTGCCATCAGGCCCGGGACAGCCTACGAGCAGTACTTC. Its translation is CAIRPGTAYEQYF.

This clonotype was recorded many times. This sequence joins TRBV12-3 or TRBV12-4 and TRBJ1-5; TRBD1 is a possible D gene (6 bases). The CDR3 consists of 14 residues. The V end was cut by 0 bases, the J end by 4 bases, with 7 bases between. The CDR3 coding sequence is TGTGCCAGCAGTTTAGCGCAGGGGAATCAGCCCCAGCATTTT. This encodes CASSLAQGNQPQHF.

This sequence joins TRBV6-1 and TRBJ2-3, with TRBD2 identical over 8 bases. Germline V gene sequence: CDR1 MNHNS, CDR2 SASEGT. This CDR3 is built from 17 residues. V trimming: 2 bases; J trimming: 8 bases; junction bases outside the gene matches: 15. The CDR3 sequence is CASSEKGVAGSRVTQYF. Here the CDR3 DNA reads TGTGCCAGCAGTGAAAAGGGGGTAGCGGGATCGAGGGTTACGCAGTATTTT.

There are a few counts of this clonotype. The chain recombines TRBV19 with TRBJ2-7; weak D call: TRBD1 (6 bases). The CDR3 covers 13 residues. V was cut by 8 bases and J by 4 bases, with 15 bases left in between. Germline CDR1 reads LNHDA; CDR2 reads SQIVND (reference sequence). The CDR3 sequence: CASARTAQYEQYF. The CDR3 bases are TGTGCCAGTGCGCGGACAGCCCAATACGAGCAGTACTTC. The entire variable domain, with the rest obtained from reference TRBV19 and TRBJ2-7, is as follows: DGGITQSPKYLFRKEGQNVTLSCEQNLNHDAMYWYRQDPGQGLRLIYYSQIVNDFQKGDIAEGYSVSREKKESFPLTVTSAQKNPTAFYLCASARTAQYEQYFGPGTRLTVT.

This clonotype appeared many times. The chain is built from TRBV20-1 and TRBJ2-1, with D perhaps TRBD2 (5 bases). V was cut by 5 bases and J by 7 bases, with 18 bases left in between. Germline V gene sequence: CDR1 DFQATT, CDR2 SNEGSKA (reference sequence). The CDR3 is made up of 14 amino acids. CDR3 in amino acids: CSAPRTRGLNEQFF. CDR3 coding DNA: TGCAGTGCTCCTCGAACACGGGGTTTGAATGAGCAGTTCTTC.

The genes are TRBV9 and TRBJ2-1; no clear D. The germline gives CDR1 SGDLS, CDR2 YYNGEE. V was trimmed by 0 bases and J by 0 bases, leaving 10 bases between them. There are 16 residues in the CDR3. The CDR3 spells CASSVGGSGSYNEQFF. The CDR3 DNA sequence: TGTGCCAGCAGCGTAGGAGGTTCGGGCTCCTACAATGAGCAGTTCTTC. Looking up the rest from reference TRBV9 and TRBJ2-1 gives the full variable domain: DSGVTQTPKHLITATGQRVTLRCSPRSGDLSVYWYQQSLDQGLQFLIQYYNGEERAKGNILERFSAQQFPDLHSELNLSSLELGDSALYFCASSVGGSGSYNEQFFGPGTRLTVL.

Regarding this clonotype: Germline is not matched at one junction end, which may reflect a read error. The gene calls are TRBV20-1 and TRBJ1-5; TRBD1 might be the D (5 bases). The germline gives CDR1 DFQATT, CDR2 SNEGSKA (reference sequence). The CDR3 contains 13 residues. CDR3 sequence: CSARAGLGQPQHF. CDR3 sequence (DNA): TGCAGTGCAAGAGCAGGGTTGGGTCAGCCCCAGCATTTT.

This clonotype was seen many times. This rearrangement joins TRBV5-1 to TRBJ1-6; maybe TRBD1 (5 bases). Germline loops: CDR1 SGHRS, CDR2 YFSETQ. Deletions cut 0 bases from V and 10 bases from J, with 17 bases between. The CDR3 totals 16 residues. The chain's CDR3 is CASSLGLGRVDSPLHF. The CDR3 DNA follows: TGCGCCAGCAGCTTGGGATTGGGCAGGGTGGACTCACCCCTCCACTTT.

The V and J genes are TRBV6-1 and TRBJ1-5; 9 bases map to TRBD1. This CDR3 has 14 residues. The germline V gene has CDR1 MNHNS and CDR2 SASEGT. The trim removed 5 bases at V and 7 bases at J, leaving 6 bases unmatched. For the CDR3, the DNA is TGTGCCAGCAGTCCGGGACAGGGACGACAGCCCCAGCATTTT. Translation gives CASSPGQGRQPQHF.

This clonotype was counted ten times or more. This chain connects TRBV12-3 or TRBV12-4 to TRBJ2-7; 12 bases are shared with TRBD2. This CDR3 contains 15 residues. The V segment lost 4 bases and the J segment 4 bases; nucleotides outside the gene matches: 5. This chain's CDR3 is CASSWGLAGIYEQYF. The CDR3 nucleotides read TGTGCCAGCAGTTGGGGACTAGCGGGTATTTACGAGCAGTACTTC.

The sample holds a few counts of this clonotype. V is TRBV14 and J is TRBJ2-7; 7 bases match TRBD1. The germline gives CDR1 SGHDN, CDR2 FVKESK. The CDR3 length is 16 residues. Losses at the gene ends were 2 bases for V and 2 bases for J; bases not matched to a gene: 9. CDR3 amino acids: CASSQNDRAPTYEQYF. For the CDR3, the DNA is TGTGCCAGCAGCCAAAATGACAGGGCCCCAACCTACGAGCAGTACTTC.

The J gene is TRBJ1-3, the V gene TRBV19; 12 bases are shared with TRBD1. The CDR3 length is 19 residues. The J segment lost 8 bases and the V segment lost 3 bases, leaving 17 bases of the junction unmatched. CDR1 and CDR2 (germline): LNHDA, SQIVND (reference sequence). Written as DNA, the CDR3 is TGTGCCAGTAGTATCGGCCCGGGACAGGGGGCGAAACGAAGCTACACCATATATTTT. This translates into CASSIGPGQGAKRSYTIYF.

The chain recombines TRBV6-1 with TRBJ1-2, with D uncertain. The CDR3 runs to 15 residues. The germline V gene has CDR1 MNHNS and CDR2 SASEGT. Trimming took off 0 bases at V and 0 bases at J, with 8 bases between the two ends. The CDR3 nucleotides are TGTGCCAGCAGTGAAGCGAGAACAGCTAACTATGGCTACACCTTC. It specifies CASSEARTANYGYTF.

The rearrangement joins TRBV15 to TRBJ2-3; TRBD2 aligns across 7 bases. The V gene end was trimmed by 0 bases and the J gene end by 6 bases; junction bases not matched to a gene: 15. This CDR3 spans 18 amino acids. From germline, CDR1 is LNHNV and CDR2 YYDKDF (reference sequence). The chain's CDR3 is CATSREAGRAGAGDTQYF. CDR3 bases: TGTGCCACCAGCAGAGAAGCGGGAAGGGCGGGAGCAGGCGATACGCAGTATTTT.

This CDR3 is CASKDSALPWETQYF. The CDR3 coding sequence is TGTGCCAGTAAGGACTCGGCATTGCCTTGGGAGACCCAGTACTTC. V gene TRBV12-3 or TRBV12-4 combines with J gene TRBJ2-5; a weak D match, TRBD2 (5 bases). Trimming stripped 9 bases from V and 5 bases from J, with 22 bases between. The CDR3 length is 15 residues.

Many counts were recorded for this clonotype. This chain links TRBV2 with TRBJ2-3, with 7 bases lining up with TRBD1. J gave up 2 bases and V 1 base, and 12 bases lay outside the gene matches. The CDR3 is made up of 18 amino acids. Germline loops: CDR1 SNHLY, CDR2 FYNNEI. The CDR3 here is CASSEVPSQGQFTDTQYF. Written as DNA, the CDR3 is TGTGCCAGCAGTGAAGTCCCCTCCCAGGGACAGTTCACAGATACGCAGTATTTT.

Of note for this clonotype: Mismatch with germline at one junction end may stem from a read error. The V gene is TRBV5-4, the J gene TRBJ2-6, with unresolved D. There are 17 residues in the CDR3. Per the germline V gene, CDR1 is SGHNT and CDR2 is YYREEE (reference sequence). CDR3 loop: CTSSLGLLLRGANVLTF. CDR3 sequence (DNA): TGTACCAGCAGCTTGGGCCTCCTCCTCCGGGGGGCCAACGTCCTGACTTTC. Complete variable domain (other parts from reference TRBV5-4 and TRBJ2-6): ETGVTQSPTHLIKTRGQQVTLRCSSQSGHNTVSWYQQALGQGPQFIFQYYREEENGRGNFPPRFSGLQFPNYSSELNVNALELDDSALYLCTSSLGLLLRGANVLTFGAGSRLTVL.